The T cell receptor (beta chain) described here comes from a study of neurological immune-mediated disorders. Whole-study results and caveats: None of the CDR3 amino acid sequences of expanded clones recurred across subjects, suggesting private repertoires in all groups.

Via MiXCR, TCRdb re-called the 5' RACE reads, giving one row per CDR3 protein. Of some 35,000 distinct CDR3 sequences in the sample, 11% were seen once. This clonotype was detected ten times or more. Its specificity is not known. For the sorted libraries, about a million CD4+ or CD8+ T cells were used. This CDR3 region has 15 residues. CDR1 is MNHNS, CDR2 SASEGT, per germline. Trimming removed 2 bases at V and 2 bases at J, with 13 bases between. This sequence originates from a woman aged 25-40 years with HTLV-1-associated myelopathy (HAM/TSP). The sequenced sample was CD4+ T cells from blood. The chain joins TRBV6-1 to TRBJ2-7; D is possibly TRBD2 (6 bases). CDR3 amino acids: CASSERISGPYEQYF. CDR3 bases: TGTGCCAGCAGTGAACGGATTAGCGGCCCCTACGAGCAGTACTTC.